This section outlines one T cell receptor beta chain sequence together with its context. The sample originates from a study of cytomegalovirus exposure and HLA in healthy donors. With 60 Vbeta and 13 Jbeta primers, the PCR was carried out. Sequencing was performed with immunoSEQ multiplex PCR; in TCRdb, only in-frame clones are kept and a portion is missing. The data show 95,000 to 130,000 clones, around 75% seen once. V was pared by 2 bases and J by 5 bases, with 4 bases of the junction left unmatched. The CDR3 has 14 residues. Germline V lookup: CDR1 MDHEN, CDR2 SYDVKM. The chain is built from TRBV28 and TRBJ1-1, with 8 bases identical to TRBD1. The sample comprised PBMCs. The sequence was collected from a woman aged 18-29 years in good health and CMV-seronegative. CDR3: CASSLRQGYTEAFF. The DNA of the CDR3 is TGTGCCAGCAGTTTAAGACAGGGGTATACTGAAGCTTTCTTT.